This T cell receptor beta chain derives from a study of blood T cell repertoires in COVID-19. At the level of the study: The study drew acute and convalescent COVID-19 samples from the United States, Italy and Spain. PBMCs, B-cell-depleted T cells, or T cells provided the cDNA or gDNA that made up the material.

In the study's own analysis: Amplification with reference gene primers provided the estimates of nucleated cell counts. Some clones are missing from TCRdb's copy, which holds only in-frame ones; the method was immunoSEQ multiplex PCR. V, J and clone size were drawn from that table, and D and trimming were deduced from the DNA. The data contain approximately 200,000 clones, approximately 78% of them singletons. Trimming at V came to 4 bases and at J to 4 bases, leaving 7 bases not matched to a gene. Germline V gene data show CDR1 as SGHRS and CDR2 as YFSETQ. This CDR3 is 15 amino acids long. The source material was peripheral blood. The sequence was collected from a woman older than 75 with acute or convalescent COVID-19. This chain connects TRBV5-1 to TRBJ1-4, with 7 bases lining up with TRBD1. The CDR3 nucleotides are TGCGCCAGCAGCCCCCTGTCAGGGGGTAATGAAAAACTGTTTTTT. Encoded protein: CASSPLSGGNEKLFF.